The 5 T cell receptor beta chains presented below share a single source sample, sequenced in a study of blood T cell repertoires in COVID-19. Sequenced by immunoSEQ multiplex PCR; TCRdb stores in-frame clones only, minus some. Found here are under 300,000 clones, roughly 88% of them singletons; the top ten hold 2.3%. The sequenced sample was PBMCs or T cells enriched from blood (not recorded which). The receptors stem from a middle-aged woman with acute COVID-19.

The V and J genes are TRBV5-1 and TRBJ2-2; TRBD2 aligns across 9 bases. The CDR3 runs to 15 residues. Trimming took 4 bases from V and 3 from J; bases not matched to a gene: 4. The germline CDR1 and CDR2 sequences are SGHRS and YFSETQ. The CDR3 is CASSLPSGDTGELFF. The CDR3 nucleotides are TGCGCCAGCAGCCTCCCTAGCGGGGACACCGGGGAGCTGTTTTTT.

The chain couples TRBV3-1 (or the pseudogene TRBV3-2) to TRBJ2-1, with 9 positions matching TRBD2. Germline V gene lookup returns CDR1 LGHDT and CDR2 YNNKEL (reference sequence). Unmatched junction bases numbered 10, after V lost 0 bases and J lost 4 bases. CDR3 length: 18 amino acids. The CDR3 DNA sequence: TGTGCCAGCAGCCAAGATGCGGTAGCGGGGGACCAATACAATGAGCAGTTCTTC. It encodes CASSQDAVAGDQYNEQFF.

The chain uses TRBV6-5 and TRBJ1-3; D remains unclear. Trimming left V 7 bases short and J 2 bases short, with 6 bases between. CDR1 and CDR2 (germline): MNHEY, SVGAGI. The CDR3 sequence is 12 residues long. As DNA, the CDR3 is TGTGCCAGCAACTCGCCTGGAAACACCATATATTTT. As protein: CASNSPGNTIYF.

The J gene is TRBJ2-3, the V gene TRBV28; 10 bases fit TRBD2. The germline CDR1 and CDR2 sequences are MDHEN and SYDVKM. The CDR3 contains 13 residues. Trimming took 7 bases from V and 4 from J; bases not matched to a gene: 2. This chain's CDR3 is CASKRGGPDTQYF. Here the CDR3 DNA reads TGTGCCAGCAAGCGGGGGGGCCCAGATACGCAGTATTTT.

V usage is TRBV28 and J usage is TRBJ1-2; 7 bases agree with TRBD1. This CDR3 has 14 residues. V was clipped by 2 bases and J by 6 bases; unmatched bases: 6. Germline CDR1 and CDR2: MDHEN and SYDVKM. CDR3 sequence: CASSLVQGVHGYTF. Written as DNA, the CDR3 is TGTGCCAGCAGTTTAGTGCAGGGGGTCCATGGCTACACCTTC.